A selection of T cell receptor beta chains follows, all from one sample in a study of T cell repertoires in cytomegalovirus infection. TCRdb recomputed calls from the reads with MiXCR, one row per CDR3 protein. The table lists roughly 200,000 distinct CDR3 sequences, approximately 40% of them singletons. These receptors are not linked to any known antigen. This specimen consisted of CD8+ T cells from cultured PBMCs, obtained from culture after CMV antigen stimulation. The source of these receptors is a human donor in good health (CMV status not recorded). Some clones in this sample may be carry-over from other donors' samples. Both conserved end residues are part of each CDR3. Fields, in order: J gene, V gene, D gene, clone size, CDR3 DNA, CDR3 protein. The D gene is left open where the match is weak. Size values are once, few and many counts, or a class for expanded clones, and some rows have none.

>TRBJ1-2|TRBV20-1|-|-
TGCAGTGCTACAGGGGTTCGATATGGCTACACCTTC
CSATGVRYGYTF
>TRBJ1-5|TRBV19|-|few
TGTGCCAGTAGTATGGCTCAGGGTTATAGCAATCAGCCCCAGCATTTT
CASSMAQGYSNQPQHF
>TRBJ2-7|TRBV6-5|TRBD1|-
TGTGCCAGCAACGGACAGGGGGCGTTCTACGAGCAGTACTTC
CASNGQGAFYEQYF
>TRBJ1-2|TRBV28|-|few
TGTGCCAGCAGCCGCGGGGGGCAGGGCTATGGCTACACCTTC
CASSRGGQGYGYTF
>TRBJ2-3|TRBV7-2|-|-
TGTGCAAGCAGCTTAACGGACAAGATAGATACGACGTATTTT
CASSLTDKIDTTYF
>TRBJ2-7|TRBV12-3/TRBV12-4|-|few
TGTGCCAGCGCCTCAAGTAGCCCCTACGAGCAGTACTTC
CASASSSPYEQYF
>TRBJ2-7|TRBV7-8|-|-
TGTGCCAGCAGCTTCGGGGGCCAAACCTACGAGCAGTACTTC
CASSFGGQTYEQYF
>TRBJ2-7|TRBV9|TRBD1|-
TGTGCCAGCAGCGTAGGAGGAGGACAGGGGGCTACCTACGAGCAGTACTTC
CASSVGGGQGATYEQYF
>TRBJ2-7|TRBV7-2|TRBD1|few
TGTGCCAGCAGCTTTCCGGGGACAGGGGCCTACGACGAGCAGTACTTC
CASSFPGTGAYDEQYF
>TRBJ1-5|TRBV18|-|many
TGTGCCAGCTCACGGGGGGACCTTAGCAATCAGCCCCAGCATTTT
CASSRGDLSNQPQHF
>TRBJ2-3|TRBV11-2|-|few
TGTGCCAGCAGCCGACCGGGGGACCCAGATACGCAGTATTTT
CASSRPGDPDTQYF
>TRBJ2-3|TRBV7-4|-|-
TGTGCCAGCAGCTTAAATCCATTACAGGCAGATACGCAGTATTTT
CASSLNPLQADTQYF
>TRBJ2-1|TRBV27|-|few
TGTGCCAGCAGTTGGGTCGGGGTCAATGAGCAGTTCTTC
CASSWVGVNEQFF
>TRBJ2-1|TRBV7-6|-|few
TGTGCCAGCAGCTTAGCGTCTGGAGGTGAGCAGTTCTTC
CASSLASGGEQFF
>TRBJ1-1|TRBV7-9|-|many
TGTGCCAGCAGCTTGGTGCGGACGGACACTGAAGCTTTCTTT
CASSLVRTDTEAFF
>TRBJ2-1|TRBV2|-|-
TGTGCCAGCAGTGAGCTCTCAAGGGAGCAGTTCTTC
CASSELSREQFF
>TRBJ2-1|TRBV11-2|TRBD2|few
TGTGCCAGCAGCTCGGGACTACGATTCGGAGAGCAGTTCTTC
CASSSGLRFGEQFF
>TRBJ1-1|TRBV19|-|-
TGTGCCAGTAGTATCCCGGGGGCGCGGACTGAAGCTTTCTTT
CASSIPGARTEAFF
>TRBJ2-1|TRBV6-5|TRBD2|-
TGTGCCAGCTCCCCGGGTGCCGGGACTAGAATAGGTGAGCAGTTCTTC
CASSPGAGTRIGEQFF
>TRBJ1-1|TRBV28|TRBD1|-
TGTGCCAGCAGTTTGCCCCTAGAAGGGACAGGGAACACTGAAGCTTTCTTT
CASSLPLEGTGNTEAFF
>TRBJ2-1|TRBV25-1|-|-
TGTGCCAGCAGTGGTGATTACTCCTACAATGAGCAGTTCTTC
CASSGDYSYNEQFF
>TRBJ2-7|TRBV7-9|-|many
TGTGCCAGCAGCTTATCTGGGGGCAATTCCTACGAGCAGTACTTC
CASSLSGGNSYEQYF
>TRBJ2-7|TRBV2|-|few
TGTGCCAGCAGTGAGGTGCTGGGGAGCTCCTACGAGCAGTACTTC
CASSEVLGSSYEQYF
>TRBJ1-4|TRBV7-9|TRBD1|few
TGTGCCAGCAGCCACCGGGACAGCCTTAGAGGGGAAAAACTGTTTTTT
CASSHRDSLRGEKLFF
>TRBJ2-1|TRBV10-3|-|few
TGTGCCATCAGGGGGGTGAATGAGCAGTTCTTC
CAIRGVNEQFF
>TRBJ2-7|TRBV28|TRBD2|few
TGTGCCAGCAGTTTACTAGCGGGGGCCTACGAGCAGTACTTC
CASSLLAGAYEQYF
>TRBJ2-6|TRBV6-2/TRBV6-3|-|-
TGTGCCAGCAGTTACGGCATCTCTGGGGCCAACGTCCTGACTTTC
CASSYGISGANVLTF
>TRBJ2-7|TRBV12-3/TRBV12-4|TRBD1|few
TGTGCCAGCAGTTTCACAGGACAGGGTCTCGAGCAGTACTTC
CASSFTGQGLEQYF
>TRBJ2-1|TRBV20-1|-|-
TGCAGTGCTCCCGAAACCCCCAGTGAGCAGTTCTTC
CSAPETPSEQFF
>TRBJ2-1|TRBV11-2|-|-
TGTGCCAGCAGACTCCGGGACGCCAATGAGCAGTTCTTC
CASRLRDANEQFF
>TRBJ1-1|TRBV6-1|-|-
TGTGCCAGCAGTGACGGACAGCGGACCACTGAAGCTTTCTTT
CASSDGQRTTEAFF
>TRBJ2-7|TRBV12-3/TRBV12-4|-|-
TGTGCCAGCAGTGACCCCCCGGGACTTCTCCAGTACTTC
CASSDPPGLLQYF
>TRBJ1-6|TRBV27|TRBD1|-
TGTGCCAGCAGTTTCTCATCAGGGGGCGGTTCACCCCTCCACTTT
CASSFSSGGGSPLHF
>TRBJ2-3|TRBV12-5|-|-
TGTGCTAGTGGTTTGGTACTAAGGTCAGATACGCAGTATTTT
CASGLVLRSDTQYF
>TRBJ2-7|TRBV12-3/TRBV12-4|-|-
TGTGCCAGCAGGCTTGACACATACGAGCAGTACTTC
CASRLDTYEQYF
>TRBJ1-1|TRBV7-8|-|many
TGTGCCAGCAGCTTAGTATCCAGGCCGAACACTGAAGCTTTCTTT
CASSLVSRPNTEAFF
>TRBJ1-5|TRBV27|-|-
TGTGCCAGCAGTTTGGAGCAGGGCAATCAGCCCCAGCATTTT
CASSLEQGNQPQHF
>TRBJ1-1|TRBV28|-|-
TGTGCCAGCAGTGGAACAATGAACACTGAAGCTTTCTTT
CASSGTMNTEAFF
>TRBJ2-7|TRBV28|TRBD2|-
TGTGCCAGCAGTGGGAGCGGGAGTGCCTACGAGCAGTACTTC
CASSGSGSAYEQYF
>TRBJ2-2|TRBV2|-|-
TGTGCCCTCCGGGGGCGGGAAGGGGAGCTGTTTTTT
CALRGREGELFF
>TRBJ1-3|TRBV7-6|-|-
TGTGCCAGCAGCTGGATCGGACAGCCCTCTGGAAACACCATATATTTT
CASSWIGQPSGNTIYF
>TRBJ1-2|TRBV19|-|-
TGTGCCAGTAGTATAGTGGAGGGAACTAACTATGGCTACACCTTC
CASSIVEGTNYGYTF
>TRBJ2-1|TRBV14|TRBD2|few
TGTGCCAGCAGCCAAGAAGCGGGGACTTCCTACAATGAGCAGTTCTTC
CASSQEAGTSYNEQFF
>TRBJ2-1|TRBV6-6|-|-
TGTGCCAGCAGTTACTCCCATGAGCAGTTCTTC
CASSYSHEQFF
>TRBJ1-3|TRBV20-1|-|-
TGCAGTGCCAGCGAGCAGGGATTCAAGCCTGGAAACACCATATATTTT
CSASEQGFKPGNTIYF
>TRBJ1-1|TRBV12-3/TRBV12-4|-|-
TGTGCCAGCAAGGCTCCCGGGGGGTATTCGGTTAACACTGAAGCTTTCTTT
CASKAPGGYSVNTEAFF